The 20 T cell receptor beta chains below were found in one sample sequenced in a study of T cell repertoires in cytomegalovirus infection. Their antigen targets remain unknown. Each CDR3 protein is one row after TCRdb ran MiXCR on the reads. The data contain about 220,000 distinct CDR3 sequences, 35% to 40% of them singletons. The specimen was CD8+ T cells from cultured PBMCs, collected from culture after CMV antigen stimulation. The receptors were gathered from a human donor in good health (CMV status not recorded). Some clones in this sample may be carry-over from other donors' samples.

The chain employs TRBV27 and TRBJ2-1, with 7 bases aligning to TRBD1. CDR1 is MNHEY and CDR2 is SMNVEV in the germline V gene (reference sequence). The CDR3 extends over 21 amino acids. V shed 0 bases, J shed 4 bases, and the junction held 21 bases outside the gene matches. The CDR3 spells CASSLSGYPWAGQGVYNEQFF. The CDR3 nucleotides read TGTGCCAGCAGTTTATCCGGGTACCCTTGGGCTGGGCAGGGGGTGTACAATGAGCAGTTCTTC.

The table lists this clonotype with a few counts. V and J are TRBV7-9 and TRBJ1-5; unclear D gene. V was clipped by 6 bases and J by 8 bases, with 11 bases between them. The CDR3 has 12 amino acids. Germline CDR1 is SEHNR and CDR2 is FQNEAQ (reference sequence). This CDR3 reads CASSSGPKPQHF. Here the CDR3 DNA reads TGTGCCAGCAGTTCCGGGCCCAAGCCCCAGCATTTT.

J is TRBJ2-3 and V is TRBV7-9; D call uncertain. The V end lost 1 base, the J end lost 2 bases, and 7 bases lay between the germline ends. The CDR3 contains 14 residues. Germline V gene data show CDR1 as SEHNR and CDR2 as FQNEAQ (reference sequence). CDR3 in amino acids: CASSLGLFTDTQYF. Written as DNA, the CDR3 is TGTGCCAGCAGCTTAGGTCTTTTCACAGATACGCAGTATTTT.

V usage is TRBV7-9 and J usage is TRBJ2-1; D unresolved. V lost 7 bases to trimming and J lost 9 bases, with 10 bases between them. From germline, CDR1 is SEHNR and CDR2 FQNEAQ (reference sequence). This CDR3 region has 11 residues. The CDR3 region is CASTLKGEQFF. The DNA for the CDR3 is TGTGCCAGCACCCTGAAAGGTGAGCAGTTCTTC.

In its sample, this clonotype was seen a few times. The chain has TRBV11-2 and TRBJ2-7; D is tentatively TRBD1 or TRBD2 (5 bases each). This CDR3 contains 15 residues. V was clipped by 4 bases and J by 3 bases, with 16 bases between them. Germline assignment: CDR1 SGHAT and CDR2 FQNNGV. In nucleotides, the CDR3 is TGTGCCAGCAGCTCCGGACACACCACTAGCTACGAGCAGTACTTC. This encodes CASSSGHTTSYEQYF.

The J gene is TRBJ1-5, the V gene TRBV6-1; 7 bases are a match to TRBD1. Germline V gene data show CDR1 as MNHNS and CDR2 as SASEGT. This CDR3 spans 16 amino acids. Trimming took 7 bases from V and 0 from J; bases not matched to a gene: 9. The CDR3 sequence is CASTVNRGPSNQPQHF. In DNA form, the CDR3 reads TGTGCCAGCACTGTAAACAGGGGCCCTAGCAATCAGCCCCAGCATTTT.

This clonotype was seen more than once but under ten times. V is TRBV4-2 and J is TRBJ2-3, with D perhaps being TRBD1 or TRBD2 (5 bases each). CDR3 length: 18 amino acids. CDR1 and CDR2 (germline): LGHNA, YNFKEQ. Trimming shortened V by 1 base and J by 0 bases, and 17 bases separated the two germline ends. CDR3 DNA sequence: TGTGCCAGCAGCCAAGGAGAGGGGCAGACACCTAGCACAGATACGCAGTATTTT. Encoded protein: CASSQGEGQTPSTDTQYF.

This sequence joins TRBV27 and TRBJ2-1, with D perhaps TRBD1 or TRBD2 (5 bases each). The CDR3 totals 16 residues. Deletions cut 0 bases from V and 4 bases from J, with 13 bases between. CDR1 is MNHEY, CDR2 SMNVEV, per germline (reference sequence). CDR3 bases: TGTGCCAGCAGTTTATCTAGGATAGAGGGGTACAATGAGCAGTTCTTC. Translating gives CASSLSRIEGYNEQFF.

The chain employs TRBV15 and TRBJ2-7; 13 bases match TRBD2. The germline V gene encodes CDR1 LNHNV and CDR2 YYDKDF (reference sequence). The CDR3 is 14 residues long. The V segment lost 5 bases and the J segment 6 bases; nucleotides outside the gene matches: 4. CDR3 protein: CATSLGLAGVEQYF. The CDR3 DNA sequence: TGTGCCACCAGCCTCGGACTAGCGGGAGTCGAGCAGTACTTC.

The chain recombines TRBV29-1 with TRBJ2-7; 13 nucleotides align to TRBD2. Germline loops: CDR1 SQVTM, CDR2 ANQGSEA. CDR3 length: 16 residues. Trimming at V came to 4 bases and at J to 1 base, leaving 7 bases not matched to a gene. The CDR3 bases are TGCAGCGTTGCCTTGACTAGCGGGAGGCTTTCCTACGAGCAGTACTTC. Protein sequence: CSVALTSGRLSYEQYF.

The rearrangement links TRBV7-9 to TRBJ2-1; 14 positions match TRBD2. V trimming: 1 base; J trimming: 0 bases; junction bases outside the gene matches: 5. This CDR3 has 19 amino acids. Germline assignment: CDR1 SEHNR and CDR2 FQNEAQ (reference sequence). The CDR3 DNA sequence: TGTGCCAGCAGCTTAGGGGGACTAGCGGGGGATAGCTCCTACAATGAGCAGTTCTTC. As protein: CASSLGGLAGDSSYNEQFF.

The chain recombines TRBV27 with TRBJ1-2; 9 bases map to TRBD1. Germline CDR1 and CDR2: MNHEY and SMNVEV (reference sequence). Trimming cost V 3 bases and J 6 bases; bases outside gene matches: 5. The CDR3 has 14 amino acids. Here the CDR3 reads CASSFTGGENGYTF. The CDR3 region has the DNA TGTGCCAGCAGTTTTACAGGGGGCGAGAATGGCTACACCTTC.

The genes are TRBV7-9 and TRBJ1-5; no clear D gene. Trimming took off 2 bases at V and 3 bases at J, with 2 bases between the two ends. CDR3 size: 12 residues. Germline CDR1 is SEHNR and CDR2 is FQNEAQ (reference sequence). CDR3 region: CASSLNNQPQHF. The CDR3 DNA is TGTGCCAGCAGCTTAAACAATCAGCCCCAGCATTTT.

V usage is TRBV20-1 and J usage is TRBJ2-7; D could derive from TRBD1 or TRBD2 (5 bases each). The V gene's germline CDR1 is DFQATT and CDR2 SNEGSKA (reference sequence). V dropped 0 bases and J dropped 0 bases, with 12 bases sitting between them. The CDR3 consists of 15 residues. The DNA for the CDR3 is TGCAGTGCTAGAGATCCGGGGACGAGCTCCTACGAGCAGTACTTC. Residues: CSARDPGTSSYEQYF.

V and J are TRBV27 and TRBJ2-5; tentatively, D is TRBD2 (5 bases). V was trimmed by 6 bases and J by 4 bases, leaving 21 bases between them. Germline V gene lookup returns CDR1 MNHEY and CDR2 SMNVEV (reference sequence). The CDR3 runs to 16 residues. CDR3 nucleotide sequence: TGTGCCAGCAGGCCTGGCCTTGGAGGAGATTTAGAGACCCAGTACTTC. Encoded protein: CASRPGLGGDLETQYF.

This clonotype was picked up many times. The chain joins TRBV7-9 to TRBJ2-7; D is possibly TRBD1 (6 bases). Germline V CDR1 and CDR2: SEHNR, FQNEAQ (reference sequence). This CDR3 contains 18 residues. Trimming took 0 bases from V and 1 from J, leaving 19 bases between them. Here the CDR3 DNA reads TGTGCCAGCAGCTTAGCGCGTATTCGGGACACGCAGTCCTACGAGCAGTACTTC. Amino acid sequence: CASSLARIRDTQSYEQYF.

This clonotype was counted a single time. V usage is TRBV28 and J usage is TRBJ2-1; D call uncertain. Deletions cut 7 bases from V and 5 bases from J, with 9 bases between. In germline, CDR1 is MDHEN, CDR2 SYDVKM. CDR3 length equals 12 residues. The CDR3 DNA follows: TGTGCCAGCACGAGGAATAACAATGAGCAGTTCTTC. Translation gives CASTRNNNEQFF.

CDR3 residues: CASSQDPGGRYGYTF. The CDR3 DNA follows: TGCGCCAGCAGCCAAGACCCCGGGGGCAGATATGGCTACACCTTC. The V gene is TRBV4-1, the J gene TRBJ1-2; D is possibly TRBD1 (6 bases). The CDR3 spans 15 residues. Trimming removed 0 bases at V and 5 bases at J, with 13 bases between. Germline V CDR1 and CDR2: MGHRA, YSYEKL.

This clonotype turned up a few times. Written as DNA, the CDR3 is TGCAGTGTGAGGAGTTATGAGACATTCCAAGAGACCCAGTACTTC. This sequence encodes CSVRSYETFQETQYF. The chain is built from TRBV20-1 and TRBJ2-5, with unresolved D. Germline V lookup: CDR1 DFQATT, CDR2 SNEGSKA (reference sequence). The ends were cut back, 7 bases at V and 1 base at J, with 19 bases in the middle. This CDR3 contains 15 residues.

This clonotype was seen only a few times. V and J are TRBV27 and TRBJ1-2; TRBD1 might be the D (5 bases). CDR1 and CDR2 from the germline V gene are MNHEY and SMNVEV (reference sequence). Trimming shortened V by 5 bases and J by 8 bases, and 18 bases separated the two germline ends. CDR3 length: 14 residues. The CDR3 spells CASSPPSGRDGYTF. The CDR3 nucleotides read TGTGCCAGCAGTCCACCCTCGGGCAGGGACGGCTACACCTTC.